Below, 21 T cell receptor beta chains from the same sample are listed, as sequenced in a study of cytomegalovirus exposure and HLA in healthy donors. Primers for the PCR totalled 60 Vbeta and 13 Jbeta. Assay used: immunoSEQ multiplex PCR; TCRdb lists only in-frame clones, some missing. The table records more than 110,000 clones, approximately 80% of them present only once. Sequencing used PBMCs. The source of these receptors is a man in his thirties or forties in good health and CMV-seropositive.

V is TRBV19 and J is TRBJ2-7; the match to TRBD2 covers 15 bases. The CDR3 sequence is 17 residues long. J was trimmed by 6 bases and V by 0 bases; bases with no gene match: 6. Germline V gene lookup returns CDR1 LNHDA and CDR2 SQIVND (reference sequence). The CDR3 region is CASSIDSGTSGRREQYF. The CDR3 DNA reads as TGTGCCAGTAGTATAGATTCCGGGACTAGCGGGAGGCGCGAGCAGTACTTC. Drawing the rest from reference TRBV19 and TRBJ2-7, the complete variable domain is DGGITQSPKYLFRKEGQNVTLSCEQNLNHDAMYWYRQDPGQGLRLIYYSQIVNDFQKGDIAEGYSVSREKKESFPLTVTSAQKNPTAFYLCASSIDSGTSGRREQYFGPGTRLTVT.

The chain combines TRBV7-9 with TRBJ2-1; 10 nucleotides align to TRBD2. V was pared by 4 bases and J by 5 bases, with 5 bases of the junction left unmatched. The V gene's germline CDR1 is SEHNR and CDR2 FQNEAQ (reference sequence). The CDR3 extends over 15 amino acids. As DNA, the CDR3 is TGTGCCAGCAGCTCAACTAGCGGGACGCACAATGAGCAGTTCTTC. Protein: CASSSTSGTHNEQFF.

Written as DNA, the CDR3 is TGCGCCAGCAGTCAATCTTGGGGCAATAGCACAGATACGCAGTATTTT. It codes for CASSQSWGNSTDTQYF. The chain recombines TRBV23-1 with TRBJ2-3; weak D call: TRBD1 (5 bases). TRBV23-1 is annotated as an ORF whose role is uncertain. V was clipped by 0 bases and J by 0 bases, with 10 bases between them. The CDR3 has 16 residues.

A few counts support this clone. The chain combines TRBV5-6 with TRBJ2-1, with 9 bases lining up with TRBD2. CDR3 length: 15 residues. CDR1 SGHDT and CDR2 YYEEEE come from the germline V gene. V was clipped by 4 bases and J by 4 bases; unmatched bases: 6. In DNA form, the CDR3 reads TGTGCCAGCAGCCTCATAGCGGGGGAGTACAATGAGCAGTTCTTC. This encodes CASSLIAGEYNEQFF. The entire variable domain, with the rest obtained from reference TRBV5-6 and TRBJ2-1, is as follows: DAGVTQSPTHLIKTRGQQVTLRCSPKSGHDTVSWYQQALGQGPQFIFQYYEEEERQRGNFPDRFSGHQFPNYSSELNVNALLLGDSALYLCASSLIAGEYNEQFFGPGTRLTVL.

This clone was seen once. The DNA for the CDR3 is TGTGCCAGCCAGACAGGGGGCAGTACTTCACCCCTCCACTTT. Translating it yields CASQTGGSTSPLHF. The chain carries TRBV28 and TRBJ1-6, with 10 bases matching TRBD1. The CDR3 has 14 amino acids. Germline V gene lookup returns CDR1 MDHEN and CDR2 SYDVKM. V lost 8 bases and J lost 9; bases outside the gene matches: 7.

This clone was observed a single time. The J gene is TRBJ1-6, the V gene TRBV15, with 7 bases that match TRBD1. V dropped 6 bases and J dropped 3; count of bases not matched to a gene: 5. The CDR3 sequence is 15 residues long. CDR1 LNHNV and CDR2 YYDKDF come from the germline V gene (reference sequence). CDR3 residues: CATSPGQNYNSPLHF. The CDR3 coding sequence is TGTGCCACCAGTCCGGGACAGAACTATAATTCACCCCTCCACTTT.

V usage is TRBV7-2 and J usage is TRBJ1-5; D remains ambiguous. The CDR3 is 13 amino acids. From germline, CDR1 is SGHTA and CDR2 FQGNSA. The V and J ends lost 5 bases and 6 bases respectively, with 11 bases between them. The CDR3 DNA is TGTGCCAGCAGCCCGCTGGAGGGTCAGCCCCAGCATTTT. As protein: CASSPLEGQPQHF.

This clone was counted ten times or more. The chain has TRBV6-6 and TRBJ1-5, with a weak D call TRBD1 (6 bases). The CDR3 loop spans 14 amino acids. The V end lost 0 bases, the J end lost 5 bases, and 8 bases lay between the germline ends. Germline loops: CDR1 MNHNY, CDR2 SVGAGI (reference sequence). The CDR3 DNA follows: TGTGCCAGCAGTTACTCAGGGGGGGATCAGCCCCAGCATTTT. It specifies CASSYSGGDQPQHF.

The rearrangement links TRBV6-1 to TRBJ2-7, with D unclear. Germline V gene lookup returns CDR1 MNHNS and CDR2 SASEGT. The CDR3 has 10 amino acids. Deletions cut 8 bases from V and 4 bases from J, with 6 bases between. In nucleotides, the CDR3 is TGTGCCAGCCTACAGTACGAGCAGTACTTC. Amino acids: CASLQYEQYF.

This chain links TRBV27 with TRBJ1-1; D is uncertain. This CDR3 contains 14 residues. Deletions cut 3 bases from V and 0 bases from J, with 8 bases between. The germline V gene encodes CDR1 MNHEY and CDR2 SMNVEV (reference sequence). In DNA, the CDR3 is TGTGCCAGCAGTTTGACACGGATGAACACTGAAGCTTTCTTT. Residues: CASSLTRMNTEAFF.

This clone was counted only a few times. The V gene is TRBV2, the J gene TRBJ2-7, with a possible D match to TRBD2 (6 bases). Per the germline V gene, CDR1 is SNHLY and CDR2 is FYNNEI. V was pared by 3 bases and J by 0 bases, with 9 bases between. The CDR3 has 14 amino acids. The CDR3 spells CASSDPGSSYEQYF. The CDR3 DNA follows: TGTGCCAGCAGTGATCCCGGGAGCTCCTACGAGCAGTACTTC.

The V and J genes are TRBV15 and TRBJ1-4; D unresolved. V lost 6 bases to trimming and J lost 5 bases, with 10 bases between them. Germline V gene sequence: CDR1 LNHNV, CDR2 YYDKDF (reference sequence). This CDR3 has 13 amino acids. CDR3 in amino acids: CATRSQINEKLFF. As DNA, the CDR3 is TGTGCCACCAGGTCCCAGATAAATGAAAAACTGTTTTTT. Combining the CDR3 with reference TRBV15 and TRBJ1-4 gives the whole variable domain DAMVIQNPRYQVTQFGKPVTLSCSQTLNHNVMYWYQQKSSQAPKLLFHYYDKDFNNEADTPDNFQSRRPNTSFCFLDIRSPGLGDTAMYLCATRSQINEKLFFGSGTQLSVL.

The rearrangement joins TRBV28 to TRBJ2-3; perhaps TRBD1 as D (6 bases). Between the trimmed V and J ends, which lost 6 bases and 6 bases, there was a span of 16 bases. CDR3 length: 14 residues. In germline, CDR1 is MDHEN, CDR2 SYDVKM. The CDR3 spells CASSRGAKSDTQYF. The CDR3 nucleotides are TGTGCCAGCAGCAGGGGCGCCAAGAGTGATACGCAGTATTTT.

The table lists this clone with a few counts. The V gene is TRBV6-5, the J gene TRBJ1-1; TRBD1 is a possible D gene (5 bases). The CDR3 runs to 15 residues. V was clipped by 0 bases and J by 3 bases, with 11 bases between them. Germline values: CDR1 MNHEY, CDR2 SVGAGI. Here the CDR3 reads CASSYSGTHHTEAFF. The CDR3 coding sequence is TGTGCCAGCAGTTACTCAGGGACTCACCACACTGAAGCTTTCTTT.

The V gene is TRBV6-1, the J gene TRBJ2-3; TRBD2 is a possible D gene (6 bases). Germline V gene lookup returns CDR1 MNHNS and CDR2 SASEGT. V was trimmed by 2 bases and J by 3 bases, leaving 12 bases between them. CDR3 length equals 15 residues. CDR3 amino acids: CASSEFGRRTDTQYF. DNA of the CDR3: TGTGCCAGCAGTGAATTCGGGAGAAGGACAGATACGCAGTATTTT.

CDR3 region: CASSLLGGVAGGTDTQYF. The CDR3 nucleotides read TGTGCCAGCAGTTTGCTAGGGGGCGTTGCGGGGGGGACAGATACGCAGTATTTT. The chain couples TRBV27 to TRBJ2-3, with TRBD2 matching over 9 bases. The CDR3 sequence is 18 residues long. CDR1 and CDR2 from the germline V gene are MNHEY and SMNVEV (reference sequence). The ends lost 3 bases at V and 3 bases at J; junction bases unmatched: 13.

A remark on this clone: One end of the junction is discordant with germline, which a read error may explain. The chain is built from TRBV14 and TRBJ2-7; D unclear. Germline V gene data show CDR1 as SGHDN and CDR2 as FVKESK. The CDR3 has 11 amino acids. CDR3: CASSQDEHMNF. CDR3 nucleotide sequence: TGTGCCAGCAGCCAAGATGAGCATATGAACTTC.

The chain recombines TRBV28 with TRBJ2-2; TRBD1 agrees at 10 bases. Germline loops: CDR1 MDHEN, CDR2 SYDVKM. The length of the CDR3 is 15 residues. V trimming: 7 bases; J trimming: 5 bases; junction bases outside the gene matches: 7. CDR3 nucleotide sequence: TGTGCCAGCATGAGACAGGGGGCACGGACCGGGGAGCTGTTTTTT. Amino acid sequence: CASMRQGARTGELFF.

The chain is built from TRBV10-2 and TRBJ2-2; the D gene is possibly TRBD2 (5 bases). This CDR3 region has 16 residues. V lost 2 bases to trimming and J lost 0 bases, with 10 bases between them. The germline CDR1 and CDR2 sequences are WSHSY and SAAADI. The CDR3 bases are TGCGCCAGCAGTGAGGCGGGCGGAACGAACACCGGGGAGCTGTTTTTT. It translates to CASSEAGGTNTGELFF.

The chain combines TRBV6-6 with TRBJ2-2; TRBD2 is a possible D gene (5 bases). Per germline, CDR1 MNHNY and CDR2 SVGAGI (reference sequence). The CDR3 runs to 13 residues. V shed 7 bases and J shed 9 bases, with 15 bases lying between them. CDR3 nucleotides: TGTGCCAGCAACCTAGAAAGGGAGAGGGAGCTGTTTTTT. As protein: CASNLERERELFF.

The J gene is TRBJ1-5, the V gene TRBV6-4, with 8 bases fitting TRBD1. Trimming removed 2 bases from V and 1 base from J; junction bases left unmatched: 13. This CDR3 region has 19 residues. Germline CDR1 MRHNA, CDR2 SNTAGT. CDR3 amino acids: CASSDETGEEGVSNQPQHF. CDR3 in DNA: TGTGCCAGCAGTGACGAGACAGGGGAGGAGGGGGTAAGCAATCAGCCCCAGCATTTT.